This TCR beta chain was profiled in a study of cytomegalovirus exposure and HLA in healthy donors. PCR used 60 Vbeta primers and 13 Jbeta primers. TCRdb's copy holds only in-frame clones and misses some; the assay was immunoSEQ multiplex PCR. The data show about 120,000 clones, 75% to 90% seen once. Among the donors, all were healthy bone marrow donors. Germline assignment: CDR1 MNHNS and CDR2 SASEGT. V shed 1 base, J shed 6 bases, and the junction held 5 bases outside the gene matches. The CDR3 extends over 16 amino acids. This clone was observed a few times. Sequences were obtained from PBMCs. This TCR was recovered from a man in his thirties or forties in good health and CMV-seropositive. J is TRBJ1-6 and V is TRBV6-1, with TRBD1 matching over 8 bases. The CDR3 protein is CASSEEGGTGNSPLHF. DNA of the CDR3: TGTGCCAGCAGTGAAGAGGGTGGGACAGGTAATTCACCCCTCCACTTT.